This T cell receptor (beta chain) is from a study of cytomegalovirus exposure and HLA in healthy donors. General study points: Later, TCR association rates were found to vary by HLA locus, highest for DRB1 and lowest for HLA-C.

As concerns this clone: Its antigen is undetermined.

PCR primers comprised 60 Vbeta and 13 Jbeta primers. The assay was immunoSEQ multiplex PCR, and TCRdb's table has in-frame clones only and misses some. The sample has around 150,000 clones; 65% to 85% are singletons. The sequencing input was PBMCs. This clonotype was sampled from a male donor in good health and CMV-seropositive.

CDR3 in amino acids: CATAGQSTNEKLFF. The CDR3 bases are TGTGCCACCGCCGGACAGTCAACTAATGAAAAACTGTTTTTT. The V gene is TRBV19, the J gene TRBJ1-4, with D tentatively TRBD1 (6 bases). This CDR3 region has 14 residues. Deletions cut 10 bases from V and 0 bases from J, with 12 bases between. Germline V gives CDR1 LNHDA, CDR2 SQIVND (reference sequence).